Here is one T cell receptor beta chain with its context. As originally analysed: By means of reference gene primer amplification, nucleated cell counts were estimated. Some clones are missing from TCRdb's copy, which holds only in-frame ones; the method was immunoSEQ multiplex PCR. Clonal size and the V and J genes are those of that table, whereas D and trimming came from the DNA. The sample shows 250,000 to 350,000 clones, about 89% of them seen only once. This entry belongs to a study of blood T cell repertoires in COVID-19. Study-wide context: PBMCs, B-cell-depleted T cells, or T cells provided the cDNA or gDNA that made up the material.

Germline values: CDR1 SGHVS, CDR2 FQNEAQ. The length of the CDR3 is 14 residues. V lost 5 bases, J lost 4 bases, and 5 bases stayed unmatched. The rearrangement joins TRBV7-8 to TRBJ1-1; TRBD1 agrees at 9 bases. Sequenced: peripheral blood. This TCR was recovered from a middle-aged woman who had recovered from COVID-19. CDR3 DNA: TGTGCCAGCAGCCTCCGGGACAGGGCCACTGAAGCTTTCTTT. Translated: CASSLRDRATEAFF.